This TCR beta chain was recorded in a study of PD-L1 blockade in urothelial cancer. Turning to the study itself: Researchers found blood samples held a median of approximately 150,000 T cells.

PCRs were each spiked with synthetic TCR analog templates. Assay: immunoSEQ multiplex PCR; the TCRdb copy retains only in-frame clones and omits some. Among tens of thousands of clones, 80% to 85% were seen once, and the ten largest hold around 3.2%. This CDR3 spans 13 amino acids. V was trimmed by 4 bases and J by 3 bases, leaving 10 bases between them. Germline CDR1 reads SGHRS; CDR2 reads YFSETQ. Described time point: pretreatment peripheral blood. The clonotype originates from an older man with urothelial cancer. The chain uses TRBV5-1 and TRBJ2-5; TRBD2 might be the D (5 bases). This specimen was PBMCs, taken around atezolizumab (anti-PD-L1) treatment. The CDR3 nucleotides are TGCGCCAGCAGCCTCATGGGAGAAGAGACCCAGTACTTC. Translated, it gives CASSLMGEETQYF.